This TCR beta chain was identified in a study of CD8 T cells in ankylosing spondylitis. In TCRdb, the 5' RACE reads were re-called with MiXCR into one record per CDR3 protein. The table lists roughly 240,000 distinct CDR3 sequences, 7.5% to 9.5% of them singletons, with approximately 5% in the top ten. This clonotype has ten or more counts. Specimen: blood, either unsorted or a sorted T cell fraction (not recorded which). The TCR originated in a female donor with ankylosing spondylitis or in good health (not recorded which).

The chain's CDR3 is CASSQDTRETYEQYF. CDR3 bases: TGTGCCAGCAGCCAAGATACGCGGGAGACCTACGAGCAGTACTTC. The rearrangement links TRBV3-1 to TRBJ2-7, with TRBD2 matching over 7 bases. The CDR3 consists of 15 residues. With 0 bases clipped from V and 2 bases from J, the junction kept 4 bases outside the gene matches. Germline values: CDR1 LGHDT, CDR2 YNNKEL (reference sequence).